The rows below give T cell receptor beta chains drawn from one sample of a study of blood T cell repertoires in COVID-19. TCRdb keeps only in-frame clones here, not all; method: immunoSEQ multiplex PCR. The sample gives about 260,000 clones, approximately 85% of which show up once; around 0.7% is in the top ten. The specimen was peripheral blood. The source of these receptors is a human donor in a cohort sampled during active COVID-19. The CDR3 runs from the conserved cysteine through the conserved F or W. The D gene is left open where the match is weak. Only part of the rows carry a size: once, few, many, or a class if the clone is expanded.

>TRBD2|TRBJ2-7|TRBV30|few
TGTGCCTGGAGTACTCCGTGGACTAGCCTTCGGGAGCAGTACTTC
CAWSTPWTSLREQYF
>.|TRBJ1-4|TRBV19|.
TGTGCCAGTAGGGGGCCAGCAACTAATGAAAAACTGTTTTTT
CASRGPATNEKLFF
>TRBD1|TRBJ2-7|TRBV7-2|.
TGTGCCAGCAGCTCCCTCGGGACAGGGGCGAGGGGCTACGAGCAGTACTTC
CASSSLGTGARGYEQYF
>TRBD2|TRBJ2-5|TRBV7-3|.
TGTGCCAGCAGCTCGGGACTAGCGGGAGGAATTCAAGAGACCCAGTACTTC
CASSSGLAGGIQETQYF
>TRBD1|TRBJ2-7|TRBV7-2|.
TGTGCCAGCAGCTTAGGGACAGGATTCTACGAGCAGTACTTC
CASSLGTGFYEQYF
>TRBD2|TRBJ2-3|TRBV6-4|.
TGTGCCAGCAGTGACTACTCTAGCGGGGGGGGACCCCCAGATACGCAGTATTTT
CASSDYSSGGGPPDTQYF
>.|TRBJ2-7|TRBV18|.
TGTGCCAGCTCACCACCGCATAATGGCCCCTACGAGCAGTACTTC
CASSPPHNGPYEQYF
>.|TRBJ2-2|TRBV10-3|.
TGTGCCATCAGGAGAGACACCGGGGAGCTGTTTTTT
CAIRRDTGELFF
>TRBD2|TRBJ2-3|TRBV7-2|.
TGTGCCAGCAGCTTAATAACCGCACTACTAGCGGGGGGGCGAGATACGCAGTATTTT
CASSLITALLAGGRDTQYF
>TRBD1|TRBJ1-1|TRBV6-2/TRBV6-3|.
TGTGCCAGCAGCCGACAGGGAGGAGGCACTGAAGCTTTCTTT
CASSRQGGGTEAFF
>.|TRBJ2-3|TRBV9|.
TGTGCCAGCAGCGTTCTGTGGGGGGAACTCACAGATACGCAGTATTTT
CASSVLWGELTDTQYF
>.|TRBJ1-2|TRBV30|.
TGTGCCTGGAGTGAACAGGTTCGTGACTATGGCTACACCTTC
CAWSEQVRDYGYTF
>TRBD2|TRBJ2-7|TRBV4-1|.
TGCGCCAGCAGCCAAGATCCGGCTAGCGGAGTTTACGAGCAGTACTTC
CASSQDPASGVYEQYF
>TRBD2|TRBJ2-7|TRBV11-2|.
TGTGCCAGCAGCTTACTAGCGGGAGTTTACGAGCAGTACTTC
CASSLLAGVYEQYF
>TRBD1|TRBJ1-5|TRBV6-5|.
TGTGCCAGCAGTTTGCGCGCCGGGACAGGGAATCAGCCCCAGCATTTT
CASSLRAGTGNQPQHF
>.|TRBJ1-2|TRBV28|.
TGTGCCAGCAGTTTATCTAGTCTCCACAACTATGGCTACACCTTC
CASSLSSLHNYGYTF
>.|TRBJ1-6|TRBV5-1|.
TGCGCCAGCAGCCGGGACACGACGCCGAATTCACCCCTCCACTTT
CASSRDTTPNSPLHF
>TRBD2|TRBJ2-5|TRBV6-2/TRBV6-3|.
TGTGCCAGCAGTTACAACCCCACTAGCGGGGGGACCCAAGAGACCCAGTACTTC
CASSYNPTSGGTQETQYF
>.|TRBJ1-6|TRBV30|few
TGTGCCTGGAGGATAGGGGTTGGTAATTCACCCCTCCACTTT
CAWRIGVGNSPLHF
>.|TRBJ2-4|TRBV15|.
TGTGCCACCAGCAGGTGGACTAATGGTGGAAACATTCAGTACTTC
CATSRWTNGGNIQYF
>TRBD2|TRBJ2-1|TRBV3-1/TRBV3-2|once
TGTGCCAGCAGCTCCAGGACTAGCGGGAGAGGTGAGCAGTTCTTC
CASSSRTSGRGEQFF
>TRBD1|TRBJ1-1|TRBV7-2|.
TGTGCCAGCAGCTTAGATCAGGGGGGTAACACTGAAGCTTTCTTT
CASSLDQGGNTEAFF
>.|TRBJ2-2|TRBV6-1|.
TGTGCCAGCAGTGAGAGGGCAGCGATCACCGGGGAGCTGTTTTTT
CASSERAAITGELFF
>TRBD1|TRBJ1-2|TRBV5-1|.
TGCGCCAGCAGCGGACCCGGGACAGGACATGGCTACACCTTC
CASSGPGTGHGYTF
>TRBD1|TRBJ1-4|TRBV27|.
TGTGCCAGCAGTACCCGACAGGGACCAAATGAAAAACTGTTTTTT
CASSTRQGPNEKLFF
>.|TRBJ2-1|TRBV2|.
TGTGCCAGCGAATGGCTTGAGCAGTTCTTC
CASEWLEQFF
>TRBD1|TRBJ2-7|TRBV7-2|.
TGTGCCAGCGCGAGGGGGCAAAACTCCTACGAGCAGTACTTC
CASARGQNSYEQYF
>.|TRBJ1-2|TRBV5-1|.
TGCGCCAGCAGCTATCGGACCGGGCGGGGGGATGGCTACACCTTC
CASSYRTGRGDGYTF
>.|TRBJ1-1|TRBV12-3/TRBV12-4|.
TGTGCCAGCATCCTTGTTCCGAACACTGAAGCTTTCTTT
CASILVPNTEAFF
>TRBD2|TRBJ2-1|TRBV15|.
TGTGCCACCGCGGGCGAGCCCGGGACTAGCTCCTACAATGAGCAGTTCTTC
CATAGEPGTSSYNEQFF
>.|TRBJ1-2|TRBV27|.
TGTGCCAGCGGACCGGGGGGGTCGTTTGGCTACACCTTC
CASGPGGSFGYTF
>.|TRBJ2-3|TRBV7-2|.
TGTGCCAGCAGCTTCCCCCTCGGGGGCACAGATACGCAGTATTTT
CASSFPLGGTDTQYF
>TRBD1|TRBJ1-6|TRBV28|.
TGTGCCAGCAGCCAATCACAGGGGCTGAATTCACCCCTCCACTTT
CASSQSQGLNSPLHF
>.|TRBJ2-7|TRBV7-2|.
TGTGCCAGCAGCTGGACTTCCTACGAGCAGTACTTC
CASSWTSYEQYF
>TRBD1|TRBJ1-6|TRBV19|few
TGTGCCAGTAGTACTCCAGGGGGCAGCTCACCCCTCCACTTT
CASSTPGGSSPLHF
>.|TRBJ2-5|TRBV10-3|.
TGTGCCATCAGTGGAGCATCCCAAGAGACCCAGTACTTC
CAISGASQETQYF
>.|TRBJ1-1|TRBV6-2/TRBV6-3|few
TGTGCCAGCAGTGAGCGGGGGCCTGAAACTGAAGCTTTCTTT
CASSERGPETEAFF
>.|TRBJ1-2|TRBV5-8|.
TGTGCCAGCAGCTTTGTCGACTATGGCTACACCTTC
CASSFVDYGYTF
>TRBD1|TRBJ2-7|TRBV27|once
TGTGCCAGCAGTTTAAGTCGAGGGACAGTAAGCTCCTACGAGCAGTACTTC
CASSLSRGTVSSYEQYF
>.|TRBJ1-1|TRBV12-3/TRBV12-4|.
TGTGCCAGCAGTCCGACAGTGAACACTGAAGCTTTCTTT
CASSPTVNTEAFF
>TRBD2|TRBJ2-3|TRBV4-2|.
TGTGCCAGCAGCCAAGAAAAGGGGCGTGGGCTAGCGGGAGGCCGGGGCACAGATACGCAGTATTTT
CASSQEKGRGLAGGRGTDTQYF
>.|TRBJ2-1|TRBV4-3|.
TGCGCCAGCAGCCCCTCTAGCGCCTACAATGAGCAGTTCTTC
CASSPSSAYNEQFF
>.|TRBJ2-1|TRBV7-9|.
TGTGCCAGCAGCTTAGGGGGGCCTAATGAGCAGTTCTTC
CASSLGGPNEQFF
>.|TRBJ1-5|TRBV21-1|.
TGTGCCAGCAGCAAAGAGGACAGGGGGAATCAGCCCCAGCATTTT
CASSKEDRGNQPQHF
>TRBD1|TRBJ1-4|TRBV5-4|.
TGTGCCAGCAGCCAGACAGGGGGGGAGGAAAAACTGTTTTTT
CASSQTGGEEKLFF
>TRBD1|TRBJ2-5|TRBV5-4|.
TGTGCCAGCAGCCTCCCGCTGGGTCGGACAGGGAAAGAGACCCAGTACTTC
CASSLPLGRTGKETQYF
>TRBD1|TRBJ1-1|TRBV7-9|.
TGTGCCAGCAGCTTACCGACAGGGGTGGACACTGAAGCTTTCTTT
CASSLPTGVDTEAFF
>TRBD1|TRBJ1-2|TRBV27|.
TGTGCCAGCAGGGCTGGGACAGGACTTATCTATGGCTACACCTTC
CASRAGTGLIYGYTF
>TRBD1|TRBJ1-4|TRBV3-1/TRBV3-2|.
TGTGCCAGCAGCCAAGTAACAGGGGGCATAGATGAAAAACTGTTTTTT
CASSQVTGGIDEKLFF
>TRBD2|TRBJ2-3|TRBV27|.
TGTGCCAGCAACCTGCGGGGGGGCAGGACAGATACGCAGTATTTT
CASNLRGGRTDTQYF
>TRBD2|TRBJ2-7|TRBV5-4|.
TGTGCCAGCAGCTTGGGACTAGCGGGCTCCTACGAGCAGTACTTC
CASSLGLAGSYEQYF
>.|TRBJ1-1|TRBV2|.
TGTGCCAGCATGGCTGGACAGAACACTGAAGCTTTCTTT
CASMAGQNTEAFF
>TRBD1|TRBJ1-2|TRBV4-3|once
TGCGCCAGCAGCGGCCAGACAGGGGCTGGCTACACCTTC
CASSGQTGAGYTF
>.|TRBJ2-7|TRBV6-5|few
TGTGCCAGCAGTTACCGACAGGATTACGAGCAGTACTTC
CASSYRQDYEQYF
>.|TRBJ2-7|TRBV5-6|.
TGTGCCAGCAGCTTCAAGTTGCGGGAGCAGTACTTC
CASSFKLREQYF
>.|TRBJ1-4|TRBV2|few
TGTGCCAGCAGGATGACTTGGACTAATGAAAAACTGTTTTTT
CASRMTWTNEKLFF
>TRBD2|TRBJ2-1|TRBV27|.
TGTGCCAGCAGTTTATCCACCGGGAGGGCCTTATCGTATTACAATGAGCAGTTCTTC
CASSLSTGRALSYYNEQFF
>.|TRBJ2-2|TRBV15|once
TGTGCCACCAGCAGAGGACCAGGGCGGGGGAACACCGGGGAGCTGTTTTTT
CATSRGPGRGNTGELFF
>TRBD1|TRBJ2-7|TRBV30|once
TGTGCCTGGAACCGGGACAGAGCCTACGAGCAGTACTTC
CAWNRDRAYEQYF